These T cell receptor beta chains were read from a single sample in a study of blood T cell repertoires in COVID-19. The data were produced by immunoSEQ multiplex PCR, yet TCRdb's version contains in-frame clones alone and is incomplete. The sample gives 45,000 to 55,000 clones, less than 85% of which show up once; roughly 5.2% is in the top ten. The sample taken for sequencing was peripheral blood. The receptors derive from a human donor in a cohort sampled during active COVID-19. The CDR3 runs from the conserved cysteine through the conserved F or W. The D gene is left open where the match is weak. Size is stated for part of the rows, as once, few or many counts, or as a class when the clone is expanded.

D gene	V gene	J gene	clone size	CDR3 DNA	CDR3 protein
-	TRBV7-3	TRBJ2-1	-	TGTGCCAGCAGCCTGCGGCGGACACAGGCTTACAATGAGCAGTTCTTC	CASSLRRTQAYNEQFF
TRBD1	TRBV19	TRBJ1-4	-	TGTGCCAGTAAGATCGGACAGGCAACTAATGAAAAACTGTTTTTT	CASKIGQATNEKLFF
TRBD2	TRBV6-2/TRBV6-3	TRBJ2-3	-	TGTGCCAGCAGTTTAGGACTAGAATTTAGCACAGATACGCAGTATTTT	CASSLGLEFSTDTQYF
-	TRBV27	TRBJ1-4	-	TGTGCCGCAGGGGAGCAGGGCAGTGAAAAACTGTTTTTT	CAAGEQGSEKLFF
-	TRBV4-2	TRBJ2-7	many	TGTGCCAGCAGCCAAGATTGGCAGTCCTCCTACGAGCAGTACTTC	CASSQDWQSSYEQYF
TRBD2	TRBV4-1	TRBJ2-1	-	TGCGCCAGCAGCCAATTTAGCGGGGCCTACAATGAGCAGTTCTTC	CASSQFSGAYNEQFF
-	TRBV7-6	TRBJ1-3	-	TGTGCCAGCAGCTTAGGGGCAGGGCGGTCTGGAAACACCATATATTTT	CASSLGAGRSGNTIYF
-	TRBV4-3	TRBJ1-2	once	TGCGCCAGCAGCCAAAGCTTTGGCGGCATCTATGGCTACACCTTC	CASSQSFGGIYGYTF
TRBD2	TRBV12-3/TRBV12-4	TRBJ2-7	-	TGTGCCAGCAGTTTACTAGCGGGGGAGCAGTACTTC	CASSLLAGEQYF
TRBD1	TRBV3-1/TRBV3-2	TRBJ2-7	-	TGTGCCAGCAGCTTTTGGGACAGACCCTACGAGCAGTACTTC	CASSFWDRPYEQYF
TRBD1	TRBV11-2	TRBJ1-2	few	TGTGCCAGCAAGGACAGGGCTTATGGCTACACCTTC	CASKDRAYGYTF
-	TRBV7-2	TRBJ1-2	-	TGTGCCAGCAGTAACCAGGGGTTGTATGGCTACACCTTC	CASSNQGLYGYTF
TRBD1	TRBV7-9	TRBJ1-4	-	TGTGCCAGCAGCTTAGGACAGGGGCCTAATGAAAAACTGTTTTTT	CASSLGQGPNEKLFF
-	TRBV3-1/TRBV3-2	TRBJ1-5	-	TGTGCCAGCAGCCAGGGGCAGGGCCAGCCCCAGCATTTT	CASSQGQGQPQHF
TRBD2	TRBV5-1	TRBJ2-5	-	TGCGCCAGCAGCTCCCTGGGGGGGGAGACCCAGTACTTC	CASSSLGGETQYF
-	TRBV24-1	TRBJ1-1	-	TGTGCCACCAGTGATTATGAGGGTGAGGCTTTCTTT	CATSDYEGEAFF
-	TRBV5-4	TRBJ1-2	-	TGTGCCAGCAGCATTGACAGATCAACCTATGGCTACACCTTC	CASSIDRSTYGYTF
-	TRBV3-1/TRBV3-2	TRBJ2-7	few	TGTGCCAGCAGCCAAGATCTGCAGGGCCGCTACGAGCAGTACTTC	CASSQDLQGRYEQYF
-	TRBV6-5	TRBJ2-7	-	TGTGCCAGCATGGCCCGGAGCTCCTACGAGCAGTACTTC	CASMARSSYEQYF
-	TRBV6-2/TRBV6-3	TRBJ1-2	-	TGTGCCAGCAGCTATCTGGGCGTCTATGGCTACACCTTC	CASSYLGVYGYTF
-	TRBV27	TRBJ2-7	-	TGTGCCAGCAGGAGGACATTTAACGAGCAGTACTTC	CASRRTFNEQYF
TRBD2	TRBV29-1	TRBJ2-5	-	TGCAGCGTTGAAGAAACAGCGGGGTCTGGGGAGACCCAGTACTTC	CSVEETAGSGETQYF
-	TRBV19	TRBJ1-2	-	TGTGCCAGTAGTATAATTAGCCAGTCCAACTATGGCTACACCTTC	CASSIISQSNYGYTF
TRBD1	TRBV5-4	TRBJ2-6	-	TGTGCCAGCAGAACGGGACAGTCAGGCTCTGGGGCCAACGTCCTGACTTTC	CASRTGQSGSGANVLTF
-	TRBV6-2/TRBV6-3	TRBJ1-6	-	TGTGCCAGCAGTACCGGGGGAGACGGGAATTCACCCCTCCACTTT	CASSTGGDGNSPLHF
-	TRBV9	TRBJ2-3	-	TGTGCCAGCAGCTCATCGTGGACACAAGATACGCAGTATTTT	CASSSSWTQDTQYF
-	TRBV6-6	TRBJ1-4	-	TGTGCCAGCAGTTACGGTGGGGCAGAAAATGAAAAACTGTTTTTT	CASSYGGAENEKLFF
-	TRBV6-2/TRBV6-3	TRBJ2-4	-	TGTGCCAGCAGTCCCCGCTATATAGCCAAAAACATTCAGTACTTC	CASSPRYIAKNIQYF
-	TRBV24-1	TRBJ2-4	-	TGTGCCACCAGTGATTTAAATTGGGGCGACGGCATTCAGTACTTC	CATSDLNWGDGIQYF
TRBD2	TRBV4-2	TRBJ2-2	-	TGTGCCAGCAGCCAAGCCACTAGCGGGGGCCCATCCGGGGAGCTGTTTTTT	CASSQATSGGPSGELFF
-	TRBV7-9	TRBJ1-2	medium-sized	TGTGCCAGCAGCCCCGGTGCAGGGGCCGCCAACTATGGCTACACCTTC	CASSPGAGAANYGYTF
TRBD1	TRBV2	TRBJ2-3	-	TGTGCCAGCAGTGACCCCCCTGACAGGGGGCGCGCAGATACGCAGTATTTT	CASSDPPDRGRADTQYF
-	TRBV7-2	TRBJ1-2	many	TGTGCCAGCAGCTTATCCGCAGATCAATTTAACTATGGCTACACCTTC	CASSLSADQFNYGYTF
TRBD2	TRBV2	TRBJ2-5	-	TGTGCCAGCCGACTAGCGGGGATCCAAGAGACCCAGTACTTC	CASRLAGIQETQYF
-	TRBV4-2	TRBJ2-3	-	TGTGCCAGCAGCCAAGAGGGAGCAGGGGAGAATACGCAGTATTTT	CASSQEGAGENTQYF
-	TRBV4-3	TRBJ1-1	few	TGCGCCAGCAGCCTAGAGGGGGGTAGGACTGAAGCTTTCTTT	CASSLEGGRTEAFF
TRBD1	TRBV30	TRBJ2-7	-	TGTGCCTGGACCACCGGACAGGGGCGGGTGGAGCAGTACTTC	CAWTTGQGRVEQYF
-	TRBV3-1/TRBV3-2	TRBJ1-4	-	TGTGCCAGCAGCCAAGGACGGCCTAGGGAAAAACTGTTTTTT	CASSQGRPREKLFF
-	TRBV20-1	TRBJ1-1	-	TGCAGTGCTAGTCCCGAGCCGCCGAACACTGAAGCTTTCTTT	CSASPEPPNTEAFF
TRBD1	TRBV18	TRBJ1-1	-	TGTGCCAGCATCGGACAGGGCGCTTCCACTGAAGCTTTCTTT	CASIGQGASTEAFF
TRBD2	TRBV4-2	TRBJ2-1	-	TGTGCCAGCAGCCAGGCTCTAGCGGGGGGGCAGGGTGAGCAGTTCTTC	CASSQALAGGQGEQFF
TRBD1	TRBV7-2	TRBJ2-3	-	TGTGCCAGCAGAGATATGACAGGGCGTGCAGATACGCAGTATTTT	CASRDMTGRADTQYF
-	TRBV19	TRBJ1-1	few	TGTGCCAGTAAGGACCCGGGAACTGAAGCTTTCTTT	CASKDPGTEAFF
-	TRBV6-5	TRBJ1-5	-	TGTGCCAGCAGTTACGGGCACAATCAGCCCCAGCATTTT	CASSYGHNQPQHF
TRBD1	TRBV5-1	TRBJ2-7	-	TGCGCCAGCAGCTTGGCCGGGACAGGGAGGGACGAGCAGTACTTC	CASSLAGTGRDEQYF
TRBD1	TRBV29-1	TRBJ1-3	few	TGCAGCGTTGCGGGAGGGAGGGGGCTAGCGGGAAACACCATATATTTT	CSVAGGRGLAGNTIYF
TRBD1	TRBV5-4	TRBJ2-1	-	TGTGCCAGCAGCTTGGGAAGGACAGGGTACAATGAGCAGTTCTTC	CASSLGRTGYNEQFF
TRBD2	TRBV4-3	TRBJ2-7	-	TGCGCCAGCAAACCGGGACTAGCGGGATACGAGCAGTACTTC	CASKPGLAGYEQYF
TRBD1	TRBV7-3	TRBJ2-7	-	TGTGCCAGCAGCCGGGACAGGGGTGACTACGAGCAGTACTTC	CASSRDRGDYEQYF
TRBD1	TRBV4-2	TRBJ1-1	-	TGTGCCAGCAGCCAACACCCGGGACAGAGAAACACTGAAGCTTTCTTT	CASSQHPGQRNTEAFF
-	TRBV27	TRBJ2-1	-	TGTGCCAGCAGGTGGTCAGGGTTTGAATACAATGAGCAGTTCTTC	CASRWSGFEYNEQFF
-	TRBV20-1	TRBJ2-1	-	TGCAGTGCTAGTCGGGGGGCGGCCTACAATGAGCAGTTCTTC	CSASRGAAYNEQFF
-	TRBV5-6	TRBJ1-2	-	TGTGCCAGCAGCTTGGCGGCGGTGACCAAAAATGGCTACACCTTC	CASSLAAVTKNGYTF
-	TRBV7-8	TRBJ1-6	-	TGTGCCAGCAGCTTAGTCCCAGGGAAGAATTCACCCCTCCACTTT	CASSLVPGKNSPLHF
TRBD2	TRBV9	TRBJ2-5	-	TGTGCCAGCAGCGGGCGGGGGTGGCCCCAAGAGACCCAGTACTTC	CASSGRGWPQETQYF
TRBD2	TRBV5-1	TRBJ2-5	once	TGCGCCAGCAGCTTGGCGGCTAGCGGGGGGTCCCGAGAGGAGACCCAGTACTTC	CASSLAASGGSREETQYF
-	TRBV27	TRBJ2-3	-	TGTGCCAGCAGTTTAAACTCCCCCTCCACAGATACGCAGTATTTT	CASSLNSPSTDTQYF
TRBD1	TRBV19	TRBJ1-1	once	TGTGCCAGTAAGGACAGGGGTGGATTGAACACTGAAGCTTTCTTT	CASKDRGGLNTEAFF